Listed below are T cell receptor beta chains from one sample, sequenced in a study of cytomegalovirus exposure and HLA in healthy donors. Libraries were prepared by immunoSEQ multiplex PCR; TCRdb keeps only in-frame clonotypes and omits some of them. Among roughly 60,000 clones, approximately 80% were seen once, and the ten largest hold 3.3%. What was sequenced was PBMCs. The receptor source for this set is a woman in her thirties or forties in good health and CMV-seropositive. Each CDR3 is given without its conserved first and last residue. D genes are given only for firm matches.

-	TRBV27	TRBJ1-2	ASSLSQGNYGYT
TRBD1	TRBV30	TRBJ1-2	AWTPGGPLSLGYT
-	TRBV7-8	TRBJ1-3	ASSFGTLSGNTIY
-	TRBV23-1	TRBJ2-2	ASSHSTSDTNTGELF
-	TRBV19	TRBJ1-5	ASSIHRKSGGQPQH
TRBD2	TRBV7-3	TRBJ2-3	ASKRSGGADTQY
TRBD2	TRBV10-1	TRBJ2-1	ASSDSGGTYNEQF
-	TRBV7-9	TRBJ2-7	ASSHSTGTYEQY
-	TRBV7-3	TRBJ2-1	ASSPAGNNEQF
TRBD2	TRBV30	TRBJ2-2	AWTQGLASVGTGELF
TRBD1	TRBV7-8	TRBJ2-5	ASTRDRGETQY
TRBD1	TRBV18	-	ASSPEGQLYEQY
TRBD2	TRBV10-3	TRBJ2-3	AISLLAGGPVRSTDTQY
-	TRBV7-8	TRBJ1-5	ASRGGGLSNQPQH
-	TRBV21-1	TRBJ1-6	ASSKAREDSYNSPLH
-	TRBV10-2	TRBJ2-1	ASSAYGGRGSYNEQF
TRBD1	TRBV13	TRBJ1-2	ASNTGGELNGYT
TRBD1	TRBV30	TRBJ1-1	AWRWTGASNTEAF
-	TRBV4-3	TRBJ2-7	ASSQERGSYEQY
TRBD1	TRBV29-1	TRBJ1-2	STNTGGFDGYT
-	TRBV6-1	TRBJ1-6	ASSEDQGLYLH
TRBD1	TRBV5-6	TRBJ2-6	ASSVDRNSGANVLT
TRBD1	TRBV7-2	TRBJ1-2	ASSSLDRVTYGYT
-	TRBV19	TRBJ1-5	ASSMSSGERLNQPQH
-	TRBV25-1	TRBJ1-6	ASSPGGGSYNSPLH
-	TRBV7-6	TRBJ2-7	ASSKQGGGSYEQY
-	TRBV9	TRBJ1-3	ASSGADIGNTIY
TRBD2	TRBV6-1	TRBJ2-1	ASCLRSGGNEQF
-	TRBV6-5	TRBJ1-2	ASRTNYGYT
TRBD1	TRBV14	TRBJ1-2	ASSQRSGQGAYGYT
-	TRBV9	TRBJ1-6	ASSTQPLLQNSPLH
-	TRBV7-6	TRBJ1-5	ASSPDMAGQPQH
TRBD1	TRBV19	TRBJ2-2	ASTSDRVLFHGEGELF
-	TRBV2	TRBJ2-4	ASRHQGVTKNIQY
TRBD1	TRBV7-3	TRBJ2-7	ASSLLPGQGYEQY
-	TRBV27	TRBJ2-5	ASSFHGAGRETQY
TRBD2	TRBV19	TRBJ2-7	ASTRTSGTYEQY
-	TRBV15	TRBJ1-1	ATSRATNEAF
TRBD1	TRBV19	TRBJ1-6	ASRQGESPLH
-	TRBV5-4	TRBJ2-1	ASSPVGTSYNEQF
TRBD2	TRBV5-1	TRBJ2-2	ASSFGLARDTGELF
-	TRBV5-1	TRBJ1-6	ASSLTGIQLNSPLH
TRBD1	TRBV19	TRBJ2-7	ASLPGQGNEQY
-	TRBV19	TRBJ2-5	ASSIMRVGGQETQY
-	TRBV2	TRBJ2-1	ASGLRDSYNEQF
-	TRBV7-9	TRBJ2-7	ASSLGGGKAYEQY
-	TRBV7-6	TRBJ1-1	ASSLVRGLDTEAF
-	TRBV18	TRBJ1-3	ASSPENGGNTIY
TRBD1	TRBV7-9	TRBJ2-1	ASSPQGARSYNEQF
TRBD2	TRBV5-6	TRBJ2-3	ASSLRGGTDTQY
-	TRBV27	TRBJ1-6	ASSYQGHSPLH
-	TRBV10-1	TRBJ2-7	ASSVARRHEQY